This record concerns one T cell receptor beta chain sequence. Antigen unknown. Assay: immunoSEQ multiplex PCR; the TCRdb copy retains only in-frame clones and omits some. The sample has approximately 15,000 clones, 80% seen once. Lymphocytes (intraepithelial and lamina propria) were released by processing the graft tissue. CDR1 is SGHVT and CDR2 is SQSDAQ in the germline V gene. The V and J ends lost 5 bases and 1 base respectively, with 14 bases between them. There are 15 residues in the CDR3. This sample was included in a study of graft-versus-host responses after intestinal transplantation. Study-wide background: Multivisceral, liver-intestinal, or isolated intestinal grafts went to recipients.

The study's findings and limits: Graft-donor T cell macrochimerism in patients accompanied high graft-versus-host to host-versus-graft clonal ratios in allografts. The authors found GvH clones in recipient marrow, some appearing first in ileum or blood.

The rearrangement uses TRBV7-4 and TRBJ1-1; TRBD1 might be the D (5 bases). This sequence was found in a human patient who received an intestinal transplant, so some T cells may come from the graft donor. This material consisted of ileum tissue, taken approximately 110 days after intestinal transplant. The CDR3 spells CASSKTRGKNTEAFF. The CDR3, as DNA: TGTGCCAGCAGCAAAACGAGGGGTAAGAACACTGAAGCTTTCTTT.